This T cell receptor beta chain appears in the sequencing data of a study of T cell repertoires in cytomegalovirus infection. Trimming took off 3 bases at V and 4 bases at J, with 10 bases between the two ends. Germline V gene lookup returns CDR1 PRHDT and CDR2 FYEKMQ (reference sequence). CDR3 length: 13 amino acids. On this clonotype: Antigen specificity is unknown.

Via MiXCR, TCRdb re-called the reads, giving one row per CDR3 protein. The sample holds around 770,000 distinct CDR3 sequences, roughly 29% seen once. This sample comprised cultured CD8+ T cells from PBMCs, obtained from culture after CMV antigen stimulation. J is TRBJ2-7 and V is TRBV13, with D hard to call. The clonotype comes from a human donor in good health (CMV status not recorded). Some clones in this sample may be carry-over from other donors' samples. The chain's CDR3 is CASSLMLSYEQYF. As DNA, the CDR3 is TGTGCCAGCAGCTTGATGCTGTCTTACGAGCAGTACTTC. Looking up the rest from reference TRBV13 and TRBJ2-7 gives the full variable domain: AAGVIQSPRHLIKEKRETATLKCYPIPRHDTVYWYQQGPGQDPQFLISFYEKMQSDKGSIPDRFSAQQFSDYHSELNMSSLELGDSALYFCASSLMLSYEQYFGPGTRLTVT.